These 10 T cell receptor beta chains share one sample of origin, sequenced in a study of radiotherapy plus CTLA-4 blockade in lung cancer (dated by TCRdb to the late 2010s). To prepare the library, the immunoSEQ multiplex PCR assay was applied. TCRdb carries this immuneACCESS record with in-frame sequences only. Its versions omit some clonotypes, under half of them owing to an unresolved V gene in the studies checked, with the rest unexplained. Within this sample are 65,000 to 85,000 clones, with less than 85% of them counted one time only. Jointly, the top ten make up over 9% of the sample. The sequences come from peripheral blood, collected from a patient treated with radiotherapy plus ipilimumab. These receptors were collected from a human donor with non-small cell lung cancer whose response to radiotherapy plus ipilimumab could not be evaluated.

This clone occurred once. The chain uses TRBV7-8 and TRBJ2-7; TRBD1 aligns across 9 bases. V shed 5 bases and J 4 bases; nucleotides not matched to a gene: 15. The CDR3 is 17 amino acids. Germline values: CDR1 SGHVS, CDR2 FQNEAQ. Written as DNA, the CDR3 is TGTGCCAGCAGCACACCCCGCGCGGGACAGGGATGGTACGAGCAGTACTTC. It encodes CASSTPRAGQGWYEQYF.

The rearrangement joins TRBV18 to TRBJ2-7, with D perhaps TRBD2 (6 bases). Germline V CDR1 and CDR2: KGHSH, LQKENI. The CDR3 runs to 16 residues. V dropped 1 base and J dropped 4 bases, with 17 bases sitting between them. In DNA form, the CDR3 reads TGTGCCAGCTCACCACGGAGCGGGCAGAGGACTTACGAGCAGTACTTC. It translates to CASSPRSGQRTYEQYF.

This clone occurred a few times. The V gene is TRBV18, the J gene TRBJ2-5; 9 positions match TRBD1. The V and J ends lost 5 bases and 5 bases, in that order; junction bases with no gene match: 9. Germline CDR1 KGHSH, CDR2 LQKENI. This CDR3 spans 15 amino acids. The CDR3: CASSLGQGVVETQYF. The CDR3 DNA sequence: TGTGCCAGCTCATTGGGACAGGGAGTGGTGGAGACCCAGTACTTC.

V usage is TRBV5-1 and J usage is TRBJ2-5; 9 bases fit TRBD2. The CDR3 consists of 16 residues. V lost 0 bases to trimming and J lost 5 bases; unmatched junction nucleotides: 8. Germline CDR1 is SGHRS and CDR2 is YFSETQ. Here the CDR3 DNA reads TGCGCCAGCAGCTTGGCGGCGGGAGGGCCTTGGGAGACCCAGTACTTC. Translating gives CASSLAAGGPWETQYF. The complete variable domain, with remaining parts taken from reference TRBV5-1 and TRBJ2-5, reads KAGVTQTPRYLIKTRGQQVTLSCSPISGHRSVSWYQQTPGQGLQFLFEYFSETQRNKGNFPGRFSGRQFSNSRSEMNVSTLELGDSALYLCASSLAAGGPWETQYFGPGTRLLVL.

The CDR3 sequence is CASSVVGGGHTGTEAFF. For the CDR3, the DNA is TGTGCCAGCAGCGTAGTAGGCGGAGGTCACACGGGCACTGAAGCTTTCTTT. V and J are TRBV9 and TRBJ1-1; no definite D call. Trimming cost V 0 bases and J 4 bases, with 19 bases left between them. The CDR3 runs to 17 residues. CDR1 is SGDLS, CDR2 YYNGEE, per germline.

The V call is TRBV10-3, the J call TRBJ2-3, with 10 bases lining up with TRBD2. This CDR3 spans 15 amino acids. Germline V gene lookup returns CDR1 ENHRY and CDR2 SYGVKD. With V trimmed by 3 bases and J by 2 bases, 2 bases remained unmatched. The CDR3 sequence: CAISDGLAATDTQYF. For the CDR3, the DNA is TGTGCCATCAGTGATGGACTAGCGGCCACAGATACGCAGTATTTT.

This clone was seen just once. CDR3 DNA: TGTGCCAGCAGTCAGACACCCCTAATATACGAGCAGTACTTC. It translates to CASSQTPLIYEQYF. V gene TRBV27 combines with J gene TRBJ2-7; D gene ambiguous. Between the trimmed V and J ends, which lost 5 bases and 4 bases, there was a span of 15 bases. The V gene's germline CDR1 is MNHEY and CDR2 SMNVEV (reference sequence). The CDR3 spans 14 residues.

The chain combines TRBV19 with TRBJ2-7, with a weak D call TRBD2 (5 bases). With 6 bases removed from V and 4 bases from J, the gap between germline ends came to 7 bases. CDR1 is LNHDA and CDR2 is SQIVND in the germline V gene (reference sequence). The CDR3 runs to 11 residues. The CDR3 spells CASREGYEQYF. Written as DNA, the CDR3 is TGTGCCAGTAGAGAGGGTTACGAGCAGTACTTC.

The rearrangement uses TRBV19 and TRBJ2-7, with TRBD1 matching 10 bases. The V gene end was trimmed by 6 bases and the J gene end by 6 bases; junction bases not matched to a gene: 8. Germline CDR1 is LNHDA and CDR2 is SQIVND (reference sequence). The CDR3 contains 14 residues. The CDR3 sequence is CASSQQGQGSEQYF. The CDR3 DNA is TGTGCCAGTAGCCAGCAGGGACAGGGGTCCGAGCAGTACTTC.

The chain couples TRBV10-3 to TRBJ2-2; 8 positions match TRBD1. Looked up from germline, CDR1 is ENHRY and CDR2 is SYGVKD. This CDR3 has 18 amino acids. After removal of 6 bases from V and 2 bases from J, the junction contained 14 bases not matched to a gene. In nucleotides, the CDR3 is TGTGCCATCAGGCCTCCGAATCGCACAGGGGGTAACACCGGGGAGCTGTTTTTT. It codes for CAIRPPNRTGGNTGELFF.